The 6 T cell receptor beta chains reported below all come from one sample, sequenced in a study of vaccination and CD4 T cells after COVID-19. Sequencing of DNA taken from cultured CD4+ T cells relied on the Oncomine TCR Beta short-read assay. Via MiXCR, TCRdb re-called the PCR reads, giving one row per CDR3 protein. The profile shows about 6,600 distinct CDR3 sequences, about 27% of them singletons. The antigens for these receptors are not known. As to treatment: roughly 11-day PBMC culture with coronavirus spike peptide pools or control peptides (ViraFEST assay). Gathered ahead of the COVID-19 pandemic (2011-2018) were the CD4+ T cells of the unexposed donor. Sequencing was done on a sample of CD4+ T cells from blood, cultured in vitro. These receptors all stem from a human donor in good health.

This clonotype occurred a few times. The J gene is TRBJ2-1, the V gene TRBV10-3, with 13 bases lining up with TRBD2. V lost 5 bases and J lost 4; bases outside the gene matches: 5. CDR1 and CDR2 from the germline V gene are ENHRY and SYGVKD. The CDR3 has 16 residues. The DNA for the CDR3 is TGTGCCATCAGTCCCGGGACTAGCGGGGTTTACAATGAGCAGTTCTTC. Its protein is CAISPGTSGVYNEQFF.

This CDR3 reads CSVEFGQGGSNTGELFF. The DNA for the CDR3 is TGCAGCGTTGAATTCGGACAGGGGGGCTCGAACACCGGGGAGCTGTTTTTT. V and J are TRBV29-1 and TRBJ2-2; 10 bases map to TRBD1. After removal of 2 bases from V and 0 bases from J, the junction contained 6 bases not matched to a gene. CDR1 and CDR2 from the germline V gene are SQVTM and ANQGSEA. The CDR3 length is 17 residues.

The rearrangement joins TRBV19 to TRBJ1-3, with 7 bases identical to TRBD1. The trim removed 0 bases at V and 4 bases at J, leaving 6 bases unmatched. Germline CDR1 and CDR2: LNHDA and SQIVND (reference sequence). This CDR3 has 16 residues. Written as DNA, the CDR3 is TGTGCCAGTAGTATAGACCATACAGGGGTCGGAAACACCATATATTTT. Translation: CASSIDHTGVGNTIYF.

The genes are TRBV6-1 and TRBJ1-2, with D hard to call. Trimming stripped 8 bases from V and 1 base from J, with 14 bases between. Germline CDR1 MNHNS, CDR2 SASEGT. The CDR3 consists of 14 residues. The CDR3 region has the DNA TGTGCCAGCCGCGTCGAACCCCTTAACTATGGCTACACCTTC. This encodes CASRVEPLNYGYTF.

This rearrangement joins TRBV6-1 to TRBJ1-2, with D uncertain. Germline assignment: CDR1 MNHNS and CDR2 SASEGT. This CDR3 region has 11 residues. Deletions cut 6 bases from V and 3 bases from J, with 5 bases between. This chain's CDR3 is CASRTDYGYTF. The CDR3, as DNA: TGTGCCAGCAGGACCGACTATGGCTACACCTTC.

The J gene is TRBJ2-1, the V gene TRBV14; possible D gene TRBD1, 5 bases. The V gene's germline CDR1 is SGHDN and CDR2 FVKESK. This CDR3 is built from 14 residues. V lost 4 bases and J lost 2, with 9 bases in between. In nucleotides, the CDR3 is TGTGCCAGCAGCCCACAGGAGACCTACAATGAGCAGTTCTTC. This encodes CASSPQETYNEQFF.